The 3 T cell receptor beta chains given below trace back to one sample, sequenced in a study of blood T cell repertoires in COVID-19. Profiling relied on immunoSEQ multiplex PCR, and the TCRdb table lists in-frame clones only, not all of them. The sample gives some 130,000 clones, roughly three quarters of which show up once; about 4% is in the top ten. Sequencing was performed on peripheral blood. The origin of the receptors is a woman of 80 years or more with acute or convalescent COVID-19.

The chain links TRBV7-8 to TRBJ2-2; TRBD1 aligns across 7 bases. This CDR3 spans 16 amino acids. Unmatched junction bases numbered 9, after V lost 5 bases and J lost 3 bases. The germline gives CDR1 SGHVS, CDR2 FQNEAQ. The CDR3 DNA reads as TGTGCCAGCAGCCCTCACAGGGGCGCGGACACCGGGGAGCTGTTTTTT. It codes for CASSPHRGADTGELFF.

V usage is TRBV5-4 and J usage is TRBJ2-1; possible D gene TRBD2, 6 bases. CDR3 length: 14 amino acids. Trimming removed 1 base at V and 5 bases at J, with 10 bases between. Germline lookup yields CDR1 SGHNT and CDR2 YYREEE (reference sequence). This chain's CDR3 is CASSLRGGDNEQFF. The CDR3 DNA follows: TGTGCCAGCAGCTTGAGGGGCGGGGACAATGAGCAGTTCTTC.

This chain links TRBV5-1 with TRBJ1-1, with 10 bases aligning to TRBD1. Germline trimming cut 5 bases from V and 3 bases from J; bases unmatched to any gene: 4. CDR1 SGHRS and CDR2 YFSETQ come from the germline V gene. CDR3 length: 14 residues. The CDR3 sequence: CASRTGGPDTEAFF. The CDR3 DNA sequence: TGCGCCAGCAGGACAGGGGGCCCCGACACTGAAGCTTTCTTT. The full variable domain, rest sourced from reference TRBV5-1 and TRBJ1-1, is KAGVTQTPRYLIKTRGQQVTLSCSPISGHRSVSWYQQTPGQGLQFLFEYFSETQRNKGNFPGRFSGRQFSNSRSEMNVSTLELGDSALYLCASRTGGPDTEAFFGQGTRLTVV.